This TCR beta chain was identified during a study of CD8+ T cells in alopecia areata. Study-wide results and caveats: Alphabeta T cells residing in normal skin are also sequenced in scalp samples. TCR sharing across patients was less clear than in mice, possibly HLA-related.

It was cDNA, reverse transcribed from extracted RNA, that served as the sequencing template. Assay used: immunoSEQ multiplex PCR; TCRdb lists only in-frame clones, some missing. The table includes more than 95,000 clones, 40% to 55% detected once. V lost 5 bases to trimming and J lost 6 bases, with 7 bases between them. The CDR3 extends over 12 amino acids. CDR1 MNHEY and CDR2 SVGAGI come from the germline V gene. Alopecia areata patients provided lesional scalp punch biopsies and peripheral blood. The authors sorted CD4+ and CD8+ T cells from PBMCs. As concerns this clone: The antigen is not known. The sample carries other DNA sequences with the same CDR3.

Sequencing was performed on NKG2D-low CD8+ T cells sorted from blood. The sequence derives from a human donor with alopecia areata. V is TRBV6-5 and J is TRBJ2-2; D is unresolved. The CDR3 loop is CASSLNAGELFF. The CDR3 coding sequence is TGTGCCAGCAGTCTAAATGCCGGGGAGCTGTTTTTT.